The 9 T cell receptor beta chains presented below share a single source sample, sequenced in a study of blood T cell repertoires in COVID-19. The protocol was immunoSEQ multiplex PCR, while the TCRdb copy is restricted to in-frame clones and leaves out a portion. The sample holds over 200,000 clones, around 90% seen once. The sample comprised peripheral blood. The receptors stem from a man aged 18 to 30 with active or convalescent COVID-19.

The chain couples TRBV5-1 to TRBJ1-1; 8 bases align to TRBD1. Germline-derived CDR1 and CDR2 are SGHRS and YFSETQ. The CDR3 runs to 17 residues. Losses at the gene ends were 0 bases for V and 0 bases for J; bases not matched to a gene: 7. The CDR3 reads CASSLGVRGRMNTEAFF. As DNA, the CDR3 is TGCGCCAGCAGCTTGGGAGTCAGGGGGCGAATGAACACTGAAGCTTTCTTT.

The chain joins TRBV27 to TRBJ1-4; a possible D gene is TRBD1 (6 bases). The germline V gene has CDR1 MNHEY and CDR2 SMNVEV (reference sequence). The CDR3 covers 16 residues. V was trimmed by 2 bases and J by 5 bases, leaving 15 bases between them. CDR3 nucleotides: TGTGCCAGCAGTTTACACCCGGGGAGGGGGAATGAAAAACTGTTTTTT. Its translation: CASSLHPGRGNEKLFF. The entire variable domain, with the rest obtained from reference TRBV27 and TRBJ1-4, is as follows: EAQVTQNPRYLITVTGKKLTVTCSQNMNHEYMSWYRQDPGLGLRQIYYSMNVEVTDKGDVPEGYKVSRKEKRNFPLILESPSPNQTSLYFCASSLHPGRGNEKLFFGSGTQLSVL.

The chain couples TRBV4-2 to TRBJ2-5; tentatively, D is TRBD2 (6 bases). The CDR3 sequence is 13 residues long. The germline gives CDR1 LGHNA, CDR2 YNFKEQ. V was clipped by 0 bases and J by 9 bases, with 11 bases between them. The CDR3 bases are TGTGCCAGCAGCCAAGAATTAGGAGGGCCCCAGTACTTC. It specifies CASSQELGGPQYF.

The rearrangement joins TRBV6-5 to TRBJ1-1; D unresolved. The germline V gene has CDR1 MNHEY and CDR2 SVGAGI. This CDR3 has 14 amino acids. The V end was cut by 4 bases, the J end by 0 bases, with 9 bases between. CDR3 nucleotides: TGTGCCAGCAGTTTATCCCGTTTGAACACTGAAGCTTTCTTT. This sequence encodes CASSLSRLNTEAFF.

The chain has TRBV6-1 and TRBJ2-2; 12 bases match TRBD2. Germline values: CDR1 MNHNS, CDR2 SASEGT. The V and J ends lost 4 bases and 7 bases, in that order; junction bases with no gene match: 1. This CDR3 has 14 residues. DNA of the CDR3: TGTGCCAGCAGTGTACTAGCGGGGGGCGGGGAGCTGTTTTTT. This translates into CASSVLAGGGELFF.

The chain couples TRBV6-4 to TRBJ1-6, with 8 positions matching TRBD1. Trimming removed 4 bases from V and 7 bases from J; junction bases left unmatched: 6. The CDR3 has 15 residues. CDR1 is MRHNA, CDR2 SNTAGT, per germline. CDR3 in DNA: TGTGCCAGCAGTGGCGACGGACAGGGAAATTCACCCCTCCACTTT. Encoded protein: CASSGDGQGNSPLHF.

The rearrangement joins TRBV6-2 or TRBV6-3 to TRBJ1-5, with D tentatively TRBD1 (6 bases). V gave up 4 bases and J gave up 4 bases, with 11 bases separating them. This CDR3 comprises 14 residues. Germline V gives CDR1 MNHEY, CDR2 SVGEGT. The CDR3: CASSSTGWNQPQHF. The DNA of the CDR3 is TGTGCCAGCAGTTCTACAGGGTGGAATCAGCCCCAGCATTTT.

This rearrangement joins TRBV9 to TRBJ1-2; 7 positions match TRBD1. This CDR3 is 16 amino acids long. The V gene end was trimmed by 4 bases and the J gene end by 4 bases; junction bases not matched to a gene: 13. Germline values: CDR1 SGDLS, CDR2 YYNGEE. The CDR3 DNA sequence: TGTGCCAGCAGCCAGGACAGGTCGCGGGCTTCCTATGGCTACACCTTC. Translating it yields CASSQDRSRASYGYTF.

This sequence joins TRBV7-3 and TRBJ2-5, with 7 bases identical to TRBD2. The ends lost 5 bases at V and 2 bases at J; junction bases unmatched: 5. The CDR3 is 14 residues long. Looked up from germline, CDR1 is SGHTA and CDR2 is FQGTGA. The CDR3 here is CASSPSGSQETQYF. CDR3 in DNA: TGTGCCAGCAGCCCTAGCGGTTCTCAAGAGACCCAGTACTTC. The variable domain in full, with the rest retrieved from reference TRBV7-3 and TRBJ2-5, is GAGVSQTPSNKVTEKGKYVELRCDPISGHTALYWYRQSLGQGPEFLIYFQGTGAADDSGLPNDRFFAVRPEGSVSTLKIQRTERGDSAVYLCASSPSGSQETQYFGPGTRLLVL.